The 16 T cell receptor beta chains reported below all come from one sample, sequenced in a study of T cell changes during pregnancy in multiple sclerosis. Assay: immunoSEQ multiplex PCR; the TCRdb copy retains only in-frame clones and omits some. The top ten hold around 0.8% of the sample, which has 100,000 to 130,000 clones, roughly 90% seen once. Sequencing used peripheral blood, obtained in the third trimester of pregnancy. The receptors were gathered from a female donor in good health, enrolled as a control in a pregnancy study.

The chain is built from TRBV6-5 and TRBJ2-7, with unresolved D. The CDR3 covers 14 residues. The V gene lost 7 bases and the J gene lost 2 bases, with 15 bases spanning the gap. Germline CDR1 reads MNHEY; CDR2 reads SVGAGI. CDR3 coding DNA: TGTGCCAGCACTCGTGCACTCTCCGCCTACGAGCAGTACTTC. Encoded protein: CASTRALSAYEQYF.

J is TRBJ2-2 and V is TRBV7-8, with D possibly being TRBD2 (6 bases). Germline assignment: CDR1 SGHVS and CDR2 FQNEAQ. The CDR3 has 18 residues. The ends were cut back, 4 bases at V and 5 bases at J, with 23 bases in the middle. The CDR3 DNA is TGTGCCAGCAGCTCCACCTTGTCAGTAGCGGTGCAGACCGGGGAGCTGTTTTTT. Amino acids: CASSSTLSVAVQTGELFF.

The CDR3, as DNA: TGTGCCAGCAGCCTCGGGGGGGAAGAGACCCAGTACTTC. The encoded protein is CASSLGGEETQYF. The chain employs TRBV7-9 and TRBJ2-5, with 8 bases that match TRBD2. From germline, CDR1 is SEHNR and CDR2 FQNEAQ (reference sequence). The CDR3 length is 13 residues. J gave up 3 bases and V 5 bases, and 2 bases lay outside the gene matches.

The chain combines TRBV5-6 with TRBJ1-6; 8 nucleotides agree with TRBD1. Per the germline V gene, CDR1 is SGHDT and CDR2 is YYEEEE. This CDR3 has 15 amino acids. After removal of 4 bases from V and 6 bases from J, the junction contained 6 bases not matched to a gene. CDR3 DNA: TGTGCCAGCAGCGTTGGGACAGGCGTTAATTCACCCCTCCACTTT. Translating it yields CASSVGTGVNSPLHF.

The V and J genes are TRBV7-3 and TRBJ2-1; 8 bases are shared with TRBD2. The CDR3 is made up of 15 amino acids. Germline V gene data show CDR1 as SGHTA and CDR2 as FQGTGA. V shed 4 bases and J 0 bases; nucleotides not matched to a gene: 2. The CDR3 reads CASSYSGDSYNEQFF. Written as DNA, the CDR3 is TGTGCCAGCAGCTATAGCGGGGACTCCTACAATGAGCAGTTCTTC.

The chain has TRBV19 and TRBJ1-1; 9 nucleotides align to TRBD1. Trimming cost V 3 bases and J 5 bases; bases outside gene matches: 16. The CDR3 spans 18 residues. Germline CDR1 is LNHDA and CDR2 is SQIVND (reference sequence). Here the CDR3 reads CASSIPIQGADERTEAFF. Here the CDR3 DNA reads TGTGCCAGTAGTATTCCCATACAGGGGGCGGATGAGCGGACTGAAGCTTTCTTT. Filled out from reference TRBV19 and TRBJ1-1, the complete variable domain reads DGGITQSPKYLFRKEGQNVTLSCEQNLNHDAMYWYRQDPGQGLRLIYYSQIVNDFQKGDIAEGYSVSREKKESFPLTVTSAQKNPTAFYLCASSIPIQGADERTEAFFGQGTRLTVV.

The CDR3 nucleotides read TGTGCCAGCAGCTCGGGACAGACAGATACGCAGTATTTT. Translated: CASSSGQTDTQYF. The chain carries TRBV11-1 and TRBJ2-3; 7 bases fit TRBD1. With V trimmed by 4 bases and J by 3 bases, 1 base remained unmatched. The germline V gene encodes CDR1 SGHAT and CDR2 FQDESV (reference sequence). The CDR3 has 13 amino acids.

The chain uses TRBV30 and TRBJ1-1, with TRBD1 as a possible D gene (6 bases). Per the germline V gene, CDR1 is GTSNPN and CDR2 is SVGIG (reference sequence). CDR3 length equals 12 residues. The V end was cut by 7 bases, the J end by 4 bases, with 13 bases between. The CDR3 DNA follows: TGTGCCTCGACAGGATCGGGCACTGAAGCTTTCTTT. Amino acids: CASTGSGTEAFF.

The chain combines TRBV10-3 with TRBJ2-3; perhaps TRBD1 as D (6 bases). The CDR3 has 13 amino acids. Germline V lookup: CDR1 ENHRY, CDR2 SYGVKD. The V end was cut by 3 bases, the J end by 9 bases, with 13 bases between. The CDR3: CAISERGFETQYF. CDR3 coding DNA: TGTGCCATCAGTGAAAGGGGGTTCGAAACGCAGTATTTT.

The CDR3 DNA follows: TGTGCCAGCAGCTTGCGAGGGTGGGAGCAGTACTTC. Translation: CASSLRGWEQYF. The chain joins TRBV11-2 to TRBJ2-7, with a possible D match to TRBD2 (5 bases). Germline CDR1 SGHAT, CDR2 FQNNGV. The CDR3 runs 12 residues. Between the trimmed V and J ends, which lost 3 bases and 7 bases, there was a span of 10 bases. The full variable domain, rest sourced from reference TRBV11-2 and TRBJ2-7, is EAGVAQSPRYKIIEKRQSVAFWCNPISGHATLYWYQQILGQGPKLLIQFQNNGVVDDSQLPKDRFSAERLKGVDSTLKIQPAKLEDSAVYLCASSLRGWEQYFGPGTRLTVT.

The genes are TRBV5-6 and TRBJ1-2; D may be TRBD1 (6 bases). Trimming removed 2 bases at V and 4 bases at J, with 18 bases between. In germline, CDR1 is SGHDT, CDR2 YYEEEE. This CDR3 is 16 amino acids long. Written as DNA, the CDR3 is TGTGCCAGCAGCTTCCGGGGGGACACGTCGGGCTATGGCTACACCTTC. Encoded protein: CASSFRGDTSGYGYTF.

Here the CDR3 reads CASSQEFNSNYGYTF. Here the CDR3 DNA reads TGCGCCAGCAGCCAAGAATTTAACAGTAACTATGGCTACACCTTC. The chain has TRBV4-1 and TRBJ1-2; no definite D call. Trimming removed 0 bases from V and 1 base from J, with 9 bases in between. This CDR3 spans 15 amino acids. Germline CDR1 reads MGHRA; CDR2 reads YSYEKL.

CDR3: CASSPRLAGGSDTQYF. DNA for the CDR3: TGTGCCAGCAGCCCCCGATTAGCGGGGGGATCAGATACGCAGTATTTT. The chain has TRBV4-2 and TRBJ2-3, with 10 nucleotides matching TRBD2. This CDR3 has 16 residues. Trimming cost V 4 bases and J 4 bases; bases outside gene matches: 8. Germline lookup yields CDR1 LGHNA and CDR2 YNFKEQ.

The CDR3 reads CASSIDLEVGTEAFF. The CDR3 DNA follows: TGTGCCAGTAGTATAGACCTAGAGGTGGGCACTGAAGCTTTCTTT. The chain uses TRBV19 and TRBJ1-1; no firm D call. Germline values: CDR1 LNHDA, CDR2 SQIVND (reference sequence). This CDR3 has 15 residues. Trimming removed 0 bases from V and 4 bases from J, with 12 bases in between.

This clone was seen once. J is TRBJ2-1 and V is TRBV9; 8 bases are shared with TRBD2. The CDR3 is 16 amino acids. Germline V gene lookup returns CDR1 SGDLS and CDR2 YYNGEE. J gave up 6 bases and V 0 bases, and 8 bases lay outside the gene matches. CDR3 in amino acids: CASSVGLAGYSNEQFF. CDR3 sequence (DNA): TGTGCCAGCAGCGTAGGGCTAGCGGGTTACTCCAATGAGCAGTTCTTC.

The V call is TRBV4-3, the J call TRBJ2-3, with 14 bases matching TRBD2. Trimming cost V 4 bases and J 3 bases; bases outside gene matches: 3. The CDR3 covers 16 residues. In germline, CDR1 is LGHNA, CDR2 YSLEER. The CDR3 DNA follows: TGCGCCAGCAGCCCGACTAGCGGGGGGGCTACAGATACGCAGTATTTT. It is translated as CASSPTSGGATDTQYF.